This passage covers 10 T cell receptor beta chains from one sample sequenced in a study of shared clonotypes between healthy human individuals. CD8 cells classed as naive were CD45RO-negative and positively selected for CCR7, excluding terminally differentiated effector memory CD45RA+ cells. Libraries were prepared by immunoSEQ multiplex PCR; TCRdb keeps only in-frame clonotypes and omits some of them. The sample includes 2 million or so clones, 85% to 95% of them seen just once. Sequencing was done on a sample of naive CD8+ T cells sorted from blood. Source of these receptors: a man between 18 and 29 years old in good health.

This clone was detected only once. The chain links TRBV5-1 to TRBJ2-1; the D gene is possibly TRBD2 (5 bases). Germline V gene sequence: CDR1 SGHRS, CDR2 YFSETQ. The germline V and J ends were trimmed by 1 base and 5 bases, with 13 bases remaining between them. This CDR3 contains 15 residues. CDR3 residues: CASSLRSGPDNEQFF. The CDR3 nucleotides are TGCGCCAGCAGCTTGAGAAGCGGCCCCGACAATGAGCAGTTCTTC.

V is TRBV10-2 and J is TRBJ2-1; D gene uncertain. The V end was cut by 2 bases, the J end by 4 bases, with 12 bases between. The CDR3 consists of 15 residues. The V gene's germline CDR1 is WSHSY and CDR2 SAAADI. CDR3 protein: CASSEVAGFYNEQFF. CDR3 DNA sequence: TGCGCCAGCAGTGAGGTAGCTGGCTTTTACAATGAGCAGTTCTTC.

The chain has TRBV19 and TRBJ1-5; 9 bases line up with TRBD1. This CDR3 is 15 amino acids long. Trimming took 3 bases from V and 12 from J; bases not matched to a gene: 12. Germline CDR1 reads LNHDA; CDR2 reads SQIVND (reference sequence). CDR3 loop: CASSMYTGGHLVQHF. CDR3 sequence (DNA): TGTGCCAGTAGTATGTATACAGGGGGCCATTTGGTCCAGCATTTT.

This rearrangement joins TRBV27 to TRBJ2-7; perhaps D is TRBD1 or TRBD2 (6 bases each). This CDR3 is 16 amino acids long. V was shortened by 5 bases and J by 4 bases, with 21 bases between the two germline ends. In germline, CDR1 is MNHEY, CDR2 SMNVEV (reference sequence). The CDR3 spells CASSPSVGGIGYEQYF. CDR3 nucleotide sequence: TGTGCCAGCAGTCCCAGTGTGGGGGGCATCGGGTACGAGCAGTACTTC.

About this clone itself: This sample also contains other DNA sequences that code for the same CDR3. The CDR3 sequence is CASSLEAGSNYGYTF. In DNA, the CDR3 is TGTGCCAGCAGCTTGGAGGCAGGCTCTAACTATGGCTACACCTTC. The V and J genes are TRBV5-6 and TRBJ1-2; D gene ambiguous. The CDR3 has 15 residues. Trimming cost V 0 bases and J 0 bases, with 9 bases left between them. Germline lookup yields CDR1 SGHDT and CDR2 YYEEEE.

A note on this clone: Additional DNA sequences in this sample encode the identical CDR3. V and J are TRBV2 and TRBJ2-7, with a possible D match to TRBD1 (5 bases). Germline V gives CDR1 SNHLY, CDR2 FYNNEI. The length of the CDR3 is 11 residues. Trimming removed 8 bases from V and 0 bases from J, with 5 bases in between. The CDR3 sequence is CASDSSYEQYF. The CDR3 bases are TGTGCCAGCGACAGCTCCTACGAGCAGTACTTC.

This chain uses TRBV7-3 with TRBJ2-6, with D maybe TRBD2 (6 bases). CDR3 length: 17 amino acids. CDR1 SGHTA and CDR2 FQGTGA come from the germline V gene. Trimming pared 5 bases from V and 0 bases from J, leaving 14 bases between. The CDR3 loop reads CASSPRDLGSGANVLTF. Written as DNA, the CDR3 is TGTGCCAGCAGCCCCCGGGACTTGGGCTCTGGGGCCAACGTCCTGACTTTC.

The chain combines TRBV29-1 with TRBJ2-1, with D maybe TRBD1 (6 bases). The CDR3 consists of 10 residues. The germline CDR1 and CDR2 sequences are SQVTM and ANQGSEA. Trimming cost V 7 bases and J 7 bases, with 8 bases left between them. CDR3 region: CSARGNEQFF. CDR3 nucleotides: TGCAGCGCCAGGGGAAATGAGCAGTTCTTC.

The chain joins TRBV28 to TRBJ2-1; D is unresolved. The germline V and J ends were trimmed by 6 bases and 6 bases, with 15 bases remaining between them. There are 14 residues in the CDR3. CDR1 is MDHEN, CDR2 SYDVKM, per germline. The CDR3 bases are TGTGCCAGCAGCTATTCTAGGGTCGGCAATGAGCAGTTCTTC. As protein: CASSYSRVGNEQFF.

The chain links TRBV11-2 to TRBJ2-7; 9 nucleotides match TRBD1. The CDR3 has 15 residues. Trimming took 1 base from V and 2 from J; bases not matched to a gene: 3. Looked up from germline, CDR1 is SGHAT and CDR2 is FQNNGV. The CDR3 is CASSLAGQGTYEQYF. In nucleotides, the CDR3 is TGTGCCAGCAGCTTAGCAGGACAGGGGACCTACGAGCAGTACTTC.